The rows below give T cell receptor beta chains drawn from one sample of a study of shared clonotypes between healthy human individuals. Repertoires were generated with immunoSEQ multiplex PCR, while TCRdb's copy carries only in-frame clones and drops some. The data show 2 million to 2.5 million clones, with roughly 95% seen just once and around 0.13% held by the top ten. Input material: naive CD4+ T cells sorted from blood. The source of these receptors is a man younger than 35 in good health. The CDR3 runs from the conserved cysteine through the conserved F or W. The D gene is left open where the match is weak. Not all rows give a size; the values are once, few, many and, for expanded clones, a class.

cdr3_aa: CASSLAQVRGNEKLFF; cdr3_nt: TGTGCCAGCAGCTTAGCGCAAGTCAGGGGCAATGAAAAACTGTTTTTT; v_call: TRBV7-6; j_call: TRBJ1-4; clone_size: NA; d_call: NA
cdr3_aa: CASSPATVNEKLFF; cdr3_nt: TGCGCCAGCAGCCCAGCGACAGTTAATGAAAAACTGTTTTTT; v_call: TRBV5-1; j_call: TRBJ1-4; clone_size: NA; d_call: NA
cdr3_aa: CASSTGGNQPQHF; cdr3_nt: TGTGCCAGTAGTACGGGCGGCAATCAGCCCCAGCATTTT; v_call: TRBV19; j_call: TRBJ1-5; clone_size: NA; d_call: NA
cdr3_aa: CASSGGQGGYEQYF; cdr3_nt: TGCGCCAGCAGTGGGGGACAGGGTGGTTACGAGCAGTACTTC; v_call: TRBV10-2; j_call: TRBJ2-7; clone_size: NA; d_call: TRBD1
cdr3_aa: CASSLSQANTEAFF; cdr3_nt: TGTGCCAGCAGCTTGTCCCAAGCGAACACTGAAGCTTTCTTT; v_call: TRBV5-8; j_call: TRBJ1-1; clone_size: NA; d_call: NA
cdr3_aa: CASSSTQDIGEKLFF; cdr3_nt: TGTGCCAGCAGTTCTACGCAGGACATCGGTGAAAAACTGTTTTTT; v_call: TRBV28; j_call: TRBJ1-4; clone_size: NA; d_call: NA
cdr3_aa: CASSSTGTQETQYF; cdr3_nt: TGTGCCAGCAGCTCCACAGGGACACAAGAGACCCAGTACTTC; v_call: TRBV7-9; j_call: TRBJ2-5; clone_size: once; d_call: NA
cdr3_aa: CASSTIMDGGYEQYF; cdr3_nt: TGTGCCAGTAGCACAATCATGGACGGGGGCTACGAGCAGTACTTC; v_call: TRBV19; j_call: TRBJ2-7; clone_size: NA; d_call: NA
cdr3_aa: CASSLALGGPIDREKLFF; cdr3_nt: TGTGCCAGCAGCTTAGCTTTGGGGGGACCGATCGACCGCGAAAAACTGTTTTTT; v_call: TRBV7-9; j_call: TRBJ1-4; clone_size: NA; d_call: NA
cdr3_aa: CASSSPPTGDNGYTF; cdr3_nt: TGTGCCAGCAGTTCCCCCCCGACAGGGGACAATGGCTACACCTTC; v_call: TRBV28; j_call: TRBJ1-2; clone_size: NA; d_call: TRBD1
cdr3_aa: CAWKHWKGLNTEAFF; cdr3_nt: TGTGCCTGGAAGCATTGGAAGGGGTTGAACACTGAAGCTTTCTTT; v_call: TRBV30; j_call: TRBJ1-1; clone_size: NA; d_call: NA
cdr3_aa: CAWSGGTNTGELFF; cdr3_nt: TGTGCCTGGAGTGGCGGAACGAACACCGGGGAGCTGTTTTTT; v_call: TRBV30; j_call: TRBJ2-2; clone_size: once; d_call: NA
cdr3_aa: CAWTIRNLGGPYTF; cdr3_nt: TGTGCCTGGACAATTCGTAACTTGGGAGGGCCCTACACCTTC; v_call: TRBV30; j_call: TRBJ1-2; clone_size: NA; d_call: NA
cdr3_aa: CASSENGVGYGYTF; cdr3_nt: TGTGCCAGCAGTGAAAATGGTGTCGGGTATGGCTACACCTTC; v_call: TRBV2; j_call: TRBJ1-2; clone_size: NA; d_call: NA
cdr3_aa: CASSEGLAGDIYEQYF; cdr3_nt: TGTGCCAGCAGTGAGGGACTAGCGGGAGACATCTACGAGCAGTACTTC; v_call: TRBV9; j_call: TRBJ2-7; clone_size: NA; d_call: TRBD2
cdr3_aa: CASESNYGYTF; cdr3_nt: TGTGCCAGCGAATCTAACTATGGCTACACCTTC; v_call: TRBV9; j_call: TRBJ1-2; clone_size: NA; d_call: NA
cdr3_aa: CASSPPTDTQYF; cdr3_nt: TGTGCCAGCAGCCCACCGACAGATACGCAGTATTTT; v_call: TRBV7-2; j_call: TRBJ2-3; clone_size: NA; d_call: NA
cdr3_aa: CASSLSGVGTGELFF; cdr3_nt: TGTGCCAGCAGTTTAAGTGGGGTCGGCACCGGGGAGCTGTTTTTT; v_call: TRBV28; j_call: TRBJ2-2; clone_size: NA; d_call: NA
cdr3_aa: CASSLDRGDQPQHF; cdr3_nt: TGCGCCAGCAGCTTGGACAGGGGGGATCAGCCCCAGCATTTT; v_call: TRBV5-1; j_call: TRBJ1-5; clone_size: NA; d_call: TRBD1
cdr3_aa: CASSYSTGGKDTQYF; cdr3_nt: TGTGCCAGCAGTTACTCGACAGGGGGAAAAGATACGCAGTATTTT; v_call: TRBV6-6; j_call: TRBJ2-3; clone_size: NA; d_call: TRBD1
cdr3_aa: CASSQEVSAGNQPQHF; cdr3_nt: TGCGCCAGCAGCCAAGAAGTTAGCGCAGGCAATCAGCCCCAGCATTTT; v_call: TRBV4-1; j_call: TRBJ1-5; clone_size: NA; d_call: NA
cdr3_aa: CASSLEASGRAETQYF; cdr3_nt: TGTGCCAGCAGCTTAGAGGCTAGCGGGAGAGCTGAGACCCAGTACTTC; v_call: TRBV7-2; j_call: TRBJ2-5; clone_size: NA; d_call: TRBD2
cdr3_aa: CASSLPHTAGESTETQYF; cdr3_nt: TGTGCCAGCAGCTTACCACATACCGCGGGAGAGTCAACAGAGACCCAGTACTTC; v_call: TRBV7-2; j_call: TRBJ2-5; clone_size: NA; d_call: TRBD2
cdr3_aa: CASTPGKGVQRNTEAFF; cdr3_nt: TGTGCCAGCACCCCGGGTAAAGGAGTCCAGCGGAACACTGAAGCTTTCTTT; v_call: TRBV7-6; j_call: TRBJ1-1; clone_size: NA; d_call: NA
cdr3_aa: CAWRGSPTGELFF; cdr3_nt: TGTGCCTGGAGAGGAAGCCCTACCGGGGAGCTGTTTTTT; v_call: TRBV30; j_call: TRBJ2-2; clone_size: NA; d_call: NA
cdr3_aa: CASSGNSYEQYF; cdr3_nt: TGCGCCAGCAGCGGGAACTCCTACGAGCAGTACTTC; v_call: TRBV5-1; j_call: TRBJ2-7; clone_size: NA; d_call: NA
cdr3_aa: CASSTTGGDTEAFF; cdr3_nt: TGTGCCAGCAGCACCACAGGGGGAGACACTGAAGCTTTCTTT; v_call: TRBV7-8; j_call: TRBJ1-1; clone_size: NA; d_call: TRBD1
cdr3_aa: CASSVGGTLDGSPLHF; cdr3_nt: TGTGCCAGCAGCGTAGGCGGGACCTTGGACGGTTCACCCCTCCACTTT; v_call: TRBV9; j_call: TRBJ1-6; clone_size: NA; d_call: NA
cdr3_aa: CASSLVGRGTDTQYF; cdr3_nt: TGCGCCAGCAGCTTGGTGGGCAGGGGCACAGATACGCAGTATTTT; v_call: TRBV5-1; j_call: TRBJ2-3; clone_size: NA; d_call: NA
cdr3_aa: CASGLGASGNTIYF; cdr3_nt: TGTGCTAGTGGATTGGGGGCGTCTGGAAACACCATATATTTT; v_call: TRBV12-5; j_call: TRBJ1-3; clone_size: NA; d_call: NA
cdr3_aa: CASTRGDTAPLDGELFF; cdr3_nt: TGTGCCAGCACCAGAGGGGATACAGCCCCCCTCGACGGGGAGCTGTTTTTT; v_call: TRBV14; j_call: TRBJ2-2; clone_size: NA; d_call: NA
cdr3_aa: CASSLSGQPYEQYF; cdr3_nt: TGTGCCAGCAGCTTGTCGGGGCAGCCCTACGAGCAGTACTTC; v_call: TRBV5-6; j_call: TRBJ2-7; clone_size: few; d_call: NA
cdr3_aa: CAAGGRVQFF; cdr3_nt: TGTGCCGCGGGGGGAAGGGTGCAGTTCTTC; v_call: TRBV7-2; j_call: TRBJ2-1; clone_size: NA; d_call: TRBD2
cdr3_aa: CASSSDPGQGTGELFF; cdr3_nt: TGCGCCAGCAGCTCCGATCCCGGACAGGGTACCGGGGAGCTGTTTTTT; v_call: TRBV5-1; j_call: TRBJ2-2; clone_size: NA; d_call: TRBD1
cdr3_aa: CASSPGTAHNSPLHF; cdr3_nt: TGTGCCAGCAGTCCCGGGACAGCCCATAATTCACCCCTCCACTTT; v_call: TRBV6-5; j_call: TRBJ1-6; clone_size: NA; d_call: TRBD1
cdr3_aa: CSVGAGHRNTEAFF; cdr3_nt: TGCAGCGTTGGGGCAGGGCACCGGAACACTGAAGCTTTCTTT; v_call: TRBV29-1; j_call: TRBJ1-1; clone_size: NA; d_call: NA
cdr3_aa: CASSLDGLAGGIEQYF; cdr3_nt: TGTGCCAGCAGCTTAGACGGACTAGCGGGAGGTATCGAGCAGTACTTC; v_call: TRBV7-2; j_call: TRBJ2-7; clone_size: once; d_call: TRBD2
cdr3_aa: CASSPRTGGSGDTQYF; cdr3_nt: TGTGCCAGCTCCCCGCGCACAGGGGGGAGTGGAGATACGCAGTATTTT; v_call: TRBV18; j_call: TRBJ2-3; clone_size: NA; d_call: TRBD1
cdr3_aa: CASSVEANSYEQYF; cdr3_nt: TGTGCCAGCAGCGTAGAAGCAAACTCATACGAGCAGTACTTC; v_call: TRBV9; j_call: TRBJ2-7; clone_size: NA; d_call: NA
cdr3_aa: CASSLAEGPNQPQHF; cdr3_nt: TGTGCCAGCAGCTTAGCGGAGGGGCCGAATCAGCCCCAGCATTTT; v_call: TRBV7-9; j_call: TRBJ1-5; clone_size: NA; d_call: NA
cdr3_aa: CASSLGRSDTQYF; cdr3_nt: TGTGCTAGCAGCTTAGGCAGGTCGGATACGCAGTATTTT; v_call: TRBV7-7; j_call: TRBJ2-3; clone_size: NA; d_call: NA
cdr3_aa: CASSPRAQTAVAFF; cdr3_nt: TGTGCCAGCAGCCCTCGGGCCCAAACGGCAGTAGCTTTCTTT; v_call: TRBV7-9; j_call: TRBJ1-1; clone_size: NA; d_call: NA